Sequencing of this T cell receptor beta chain was carried out in a study of a mutant IDH1 vaccine in newly diagnosed glioma listed by TCRdb under 2021. About the investigation overall: Vaccination was initiated 4-6 weeks after radiotherapy alone, or concurrently with temozolomide cycles in the chemotherapy-containing groups. The week-35 safety follow-up was designated visit V12, and the week-47 end of study was designated visit V13. Longitudinal TCRB deep sequencing was performed for 20 to 30 treated patients wherever samples were available for exploratory analyses. Prior to enrollment, standard therapy consisting of radiotherapy alone, temozolomide alone, or radiochemotherapy with temozolomide had been administered to patients, with the combination being received by most patients. Peripheral blood was collected at six visits: V03 (baseline), V05, V07, V10, V12 and V13. Of the approximately 33 patients who were treated, 62.5% were male and around 40% were female, and the mean age was about 40 years. Broader findings and caveats from the paper: PBMC samples for TCRB deep sequencing were selected based on availability. It was noted by the authors that analyses of patient blood samples could not be reproduced owing to sample limitations. Across multiple MHC alleles, vaccine-induced immune responses were seen in 85% to 95% of patients. No apparent relationship was observed between pseudoprogression and alterations in the top peripheral T cell clonotypes detected by TCRB sequencing.

Receptors were amplified or captured by the immunoSEQ multiplex PCR assay. Rearranged TCR beta chain sequences were amplified with the hsTCRB Kit following the manufacturer's protocol. An Illumina MiSeq was used to sequence the TCRB libraries. The authors' analysis ran thus. The proprietary platform of the kit vendor was used for demultiplexing, trimming and gene mapping. In TCRdb, the immuneACCESS table is reduced to in-frame sequences with V and J assigned. These tables do not hold every clone; where another copy was compared, an unresolved V gene accounts for under half, and the others remain unexplained. D and trimming come from the DNA, and the V and J calls and clone size come from that table. This sample is represented by around 57,000 clones; around 80% of them were singletons. The biggest ten clones account for roughly 4.5% of the sample. CDR1 and CDR2, looked up from the germline V gene, are MGHDK and SYGVNS. V loses 0 bases of germline sequence and J loses 1 base, and the interval between the two ends is 9 bases. The CDR3 starts with the cysteine, ends with the phenylalanine, and has 15 residues. The kept DNA is CDR3 alone, 45 bases in frame from the first base.

Explained via the paper, the time point label denotes: week 35, safety follow-up. Every vaccine dose consisted of 300 ug of a 20-mer mutant IDH1 peptide in Montanide, administered subcutaneously together with topical imiquimod. Patients were given eight vaccinations, in weeks 1, 3, 5, 7, 11, 15, 19 and 23, which matched visits V03 through V10. All donors had newly diagnosed IDH1-mutant astrocytomas of WHO grade 3 or 4 that showed loss of nuclear ATRX. The samples were drawn from NOA16, a multicentre, single-arm, open-label phase I trial in Germany that tested a mutant IDH1 peptide vaccine in humans for the first time. Genomic DNA for TCRB sequencing was extracted from EDTA blood using the DNeasy Blood and Tissue Kit. This clone was recorded a few times. Its specific antigen is unknown. Qualities for individual bases were not recorded, and no much larger clone is one base off.

Sequences were derived from PBMCs, sampled from a glioma patient whose treatment included an IDH1 peptide vaccine. The sequence derives from a young man with glioma. In this chain, TRBV25-1 is recombined with TRBJ1-1; tentative D gene TRBD1, with 6 bases matching. The CDR3 is CASSEYTGKNTEAFF. Here is the DNA: TGTGCCAGCAGTGAATATACAGGGAAGAACACTGAAGCTTTCTTT.